The clone carrying this T cell receptor beta chain was found once. The antigen remains unidentified. This entry belongs to a study of T cell responses to AZD1222 COVID-19 vaccine. Pooled samples include second doses given at about 4 or 12 weeks. The assay was immunoSEQ multiplex PCR, and TCRdb's table has in-frame clones only and misses some. This table has approximately 150,000 clones, roughly 90% appearing once. Trimming shortened V by 10 bases and J by 2 bases, and 19 bases separated the two germline ends. The germline V gene has CDR1 MDHEN and CDR2 SYDVKM. CDR3 length: 15 amino acids. Study-level points and caveats: Only 5 or 6 individuals given AZD1222 were seropositive at baseline. Nearly half of unique spike-specific TCRs reportedly avoided B.1.351 and B.1.1.7 mutated regions.

This clonotype originated in an adult who received the AZD1222 COVID-19 vaccine. Sequences were derived from peripheral blood, sampled 28 days after the second AZD1222 dose. The rearrangement links TRBV28 to TRBJ2-3; D might be TRBD2 (5 bases). CDR3 loop: CATSSKRRYTDTQYF. Written as DNA, the CDR3 is TGTGCCACCTCTTCAAAAAGGAGGTACACAGATACGCAGTATTTT.